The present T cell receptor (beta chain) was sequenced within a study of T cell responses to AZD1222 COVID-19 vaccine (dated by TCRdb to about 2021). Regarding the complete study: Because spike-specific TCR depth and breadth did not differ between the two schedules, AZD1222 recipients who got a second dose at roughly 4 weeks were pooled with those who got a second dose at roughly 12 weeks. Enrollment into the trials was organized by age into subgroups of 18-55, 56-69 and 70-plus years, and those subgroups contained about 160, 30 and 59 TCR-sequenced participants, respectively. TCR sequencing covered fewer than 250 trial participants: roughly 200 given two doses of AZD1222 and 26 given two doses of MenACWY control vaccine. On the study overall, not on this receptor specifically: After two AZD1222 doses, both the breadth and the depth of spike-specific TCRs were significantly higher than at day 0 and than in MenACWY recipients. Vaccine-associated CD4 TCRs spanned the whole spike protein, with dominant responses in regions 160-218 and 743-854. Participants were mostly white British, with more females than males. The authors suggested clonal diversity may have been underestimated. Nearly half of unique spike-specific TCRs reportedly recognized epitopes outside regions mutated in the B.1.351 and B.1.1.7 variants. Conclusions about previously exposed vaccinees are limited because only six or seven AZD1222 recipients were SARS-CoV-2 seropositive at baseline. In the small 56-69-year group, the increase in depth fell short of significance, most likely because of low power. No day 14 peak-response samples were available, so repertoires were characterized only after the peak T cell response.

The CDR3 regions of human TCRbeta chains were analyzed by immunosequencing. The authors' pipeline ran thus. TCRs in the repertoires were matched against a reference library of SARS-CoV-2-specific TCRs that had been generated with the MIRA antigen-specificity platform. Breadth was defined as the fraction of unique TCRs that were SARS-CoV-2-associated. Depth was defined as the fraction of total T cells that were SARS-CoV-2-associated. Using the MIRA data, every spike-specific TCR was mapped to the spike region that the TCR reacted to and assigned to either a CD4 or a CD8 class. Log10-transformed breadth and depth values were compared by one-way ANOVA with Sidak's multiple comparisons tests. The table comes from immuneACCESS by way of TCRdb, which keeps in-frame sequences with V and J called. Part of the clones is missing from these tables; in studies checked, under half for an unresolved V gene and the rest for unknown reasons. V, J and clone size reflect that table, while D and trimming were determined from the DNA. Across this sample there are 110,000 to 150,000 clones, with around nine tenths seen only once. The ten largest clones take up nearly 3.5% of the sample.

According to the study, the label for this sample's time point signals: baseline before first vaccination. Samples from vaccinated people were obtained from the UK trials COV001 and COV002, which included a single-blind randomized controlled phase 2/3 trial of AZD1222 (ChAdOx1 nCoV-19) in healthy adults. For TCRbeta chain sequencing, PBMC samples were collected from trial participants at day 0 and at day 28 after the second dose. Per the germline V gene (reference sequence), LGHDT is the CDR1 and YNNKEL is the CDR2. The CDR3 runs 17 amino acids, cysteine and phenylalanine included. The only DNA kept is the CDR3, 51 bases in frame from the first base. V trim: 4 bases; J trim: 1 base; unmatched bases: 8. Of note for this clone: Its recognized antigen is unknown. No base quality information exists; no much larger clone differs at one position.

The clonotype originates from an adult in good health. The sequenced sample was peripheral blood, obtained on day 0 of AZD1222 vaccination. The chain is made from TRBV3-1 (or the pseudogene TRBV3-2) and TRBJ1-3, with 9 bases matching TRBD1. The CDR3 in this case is CASSREGGTGSGNTIYF. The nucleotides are TGTGCCAGCAGCCGAGAGGGAGGGACAGGGTCTGGAAACACCATATATTTT.